Below, 19 T cell receptor beta chains from the same sample are listed, as sequenced in a study of T-cell reconstitution after alpha-beta-depleted transplantation in children. Unique molecular identifiers were built into the TCRbeta library. MiXCR was run by TCRdb on the PCR reads, yielding one entry per CDR3 protein. In the table there are about 600,000 distinct CDR3 sequences, 10% to 15% of which are singletons. Sequences were derived from PBMCs, mostly from graft donor cells, sampled 360 days after TCRalphabeta/CD19-depleted stem cell transplant. The origin of the receptors is a male patient aged 5 to 17 who had a stem cell transplant for acute myeloid leukemia, so the T cells may come from the graft donor.

Many counts were recorded for this clonotype. This chain uses TRBV5-1 with TRBJ2-5; D is uncertain. Trimming removed 2 bases from V and 6 bases from J, with 8 bases in between. The CDR3 has 12 amino acids. Looked up from germline, CDR1 is SGHRS and CDR2 is YFSETQ. The CDR3 DNA reads as TGCGCCAGCAGCTTAACCGGACAGACCCAGTACTTC. This encodes CASSLTGQTQYF. Based on the CDR3 plus reference TRBV5-1 and TRBJ2-5, the full variable domain is KAGVTQTPRYLIKTRGQQVTLSCSPISGHRSVSWYQQTPGQGLQFLFEYFSETQRNKGNFPGRFSGRQFSNSRSEMNVSTLELGDSALYLCASSLTGQTQYFGPGTRLLVL.

This chain connects TRBV4-2 to TRBJ2-7, with TRBD1 as a possible D gene (6 bases). The CDR3 consists of 20 residues. Germline loops: CDR1 LGHNA, CDR2 YNFKEQ. V was pared by 0 bases and J by 2 bases, with 26 bases between. In nucleotides, the CDR3 is TGTGCCAGCAGCCAAGATGGCCCAACTCGACAGGCCTTTCATCCCTACGAGCAGTACTTC. Translating gives CASSQDGPTRQAFHPYEQYF.

A few counts support this clonotype. CDR3 sequence reads: CASSLALGGGGYEQYF. The CDR3 nucleotides read TGTGCCAGCAGTTTGGCCCTCGGGGGGGGTGGGTACGAGCAGTACTTC. The gene calls are TRBV12-3 or TRBV12-4 and TRBJ2-7; 8 nucleotides match TRBD2. The CDR3 runs 16 residues. V was clipped by 3 bases and J by 4 bases; unmatched bases: 11.

This clonotype was found a few times. The chain combines TRBV25-1 with TRBJ2-1; D may be TRBD2 (6 bases). Germline V lookup: CDR1 MGHDK, CDR2 SYGVNS. Trimming cost V 4 bases and J 2 bases, with 15 bases left between them. The length of the CDR3 is 16 residues. CDR3 DNA: TGTGCCAGCAGTGGCCCGGCGGGGCAACCCTACAATGAGCAGTTCTTC. Amino acids: CASSGPAGQPYNEQFF.

This clonotype has more than one count but fewer than ten. The chain joins TRBV28 to TRBJ1-1; 9 nucleotides line up with TRBD1. This CDR3 is 15 amino acids long. CDR1 is MDHEN, CDR2 SYDVKM, per germline. V lost 5 bases, J lost 8 bases, and 12 bases stayed unmatched. Written as DNA, the CDR3 is TGTGCCAGCAGTCCACCTCGCCCCGACAGGGGGGAAGCTTTCTTT. As protein: CASSPPRPDRGEAFF.

This clonotype was found a few times. V and J are TRBV12-3 or TRBV12-4 and TRBJ2-3; 10 positions match TRBD2. CDR3 length: 16 residues. V trimming: 6 bases; J trimming: 3 bases; junction bases outside the gene matches: 9. Here the CDR3 reads CASRGGLAEKTDTQYF. In DNA form, the CDR3 reads TGTGCCAGCAGGGGTGGACTAGCGGAGAAAACAGATACGCAGTATTTT.

This rearrangement joins TRBV28 to TRBJ2-7; D possibly corresponds to TRBD2 (5 bases). This CDR3 is built from 14 residues. The V gene lost 4 bases and the J gene lost 2 bases, with 12 bases spanning the gap. The V gene's germline CDR1 is MDHEN and CDR2 SYDVKM. This CDR3 reads CASSYGLSPYEQYF. CDR3 in DNA: TGTGCCAGCAGTTACGGACTGTCCCCCTACGAGCAGTACTTC.

This clonotype was recorded a few times. CDR3 residues: CASSSEIGSGIVGANVLTF. The CDR3 coding sequence is TGTGCCAGCAGCTCCGAAATAGGTAGCGGGATAGTTGGGGCCAACGTCCTGACTTTC. The J gene is TRBJ2-6, the V gene TRBV9, with 8 bases that match TRBD2. Germline V gene data show CDR1 as SGDLS and CDR2 as YYNGEE. V shed 4 bases and J 3 bases; nucleotides not matched to a gene: 15. CDR3 length: 19 residues.

This clonotype showed up just a few times. The V gene is TRBV7-3, the J gene TRBJ2-7; D unresolved. The germline gives CDR1 SGHTA, CDR2 FQGTGA. The CDR3 consists of 16 residues. Trimming pared 1 base from V and 2 bases from J, leaving 15 bases between. Here the CDR3 DNA reads TGTGCCAGCAGCTTAAAGGCCACCCCGGCTCCCTACGAGCAGTACTTC. It codes for CASSLKATPAPYEQYF.

This clonotype has more than one count but fewer than ten. The rearrangement uses TRBV19 and TRBJ1-1; TRBD1 matches 8 bases. The length of the CDR3 is 15 residues. V gave up 3 bases and J gave up 7 bases; unmatched junction bases: 10. The germline V gene encodes CDR1 LNHDA and CDR2 SQIVND (reference sequence). The CDR3 loop is CASSISWTGNGEAFF. The CDR3 coding sequence is TGTGCCAGTAGTATCTCCTGGACAGGGAACGGTGAAGCTTTCTTT. Variable domain in full (rest from reference TRBV19 and TRBJ1-1): DGGITQSPKYLFRKEGQNVTLSCEQNLNHDAMYWYRQDPGQGLRLIYYSQIVNDFQKGDIAEGYSVSREKKESFPLTVTSAQKNPTAFYLCASSISWTGNGEAFFGQGTRLTVV.

This clonotype has a handful of counts. V is TRBV5-1 and J is TRBJ1-1, with TRBD1 identical over 9 bases. The CDR3 runs 14 residues. The germline CDR1 and CDR2 sequences are SGHRS and YFSETQ. With 5 bases clipped from V and 5 bases from J, the junction kept 7 bases outside the gene matches. The CDR3 bases are TGCGCCAGCAGACATGGACAGGGGTATACTGAAGCTTTCTTT. Amino acid sequence: CASRHGQGYTEAFF.

This clonotype showed up just a few times. This chain joins TRBV12-3 or TRBV12-4 and TRBJ1-5, with D possibly TRBD1 on 5 matching bases. CDR3 size: 14 residues. Trimming pared 2 bases from V and 9 bases from J, leaving 14 bases between. The DNA of the CDR3 is TGTGCCAGCAGTTTACCGGGACCGGGGCGGCCCCAGCATTTT. Protein: CASSLPGPGRPQHF.

This clonotype was counted a few times. The chain recombines TRBV29-1 with TRBJ2-7; D may be TRBD1 or TRBD2 (5 bases each). CDR3 length: 15 amino acids. Per germline, CDR1 SQVTM and CDR2 ANQGSEA. V lost 6 bases, J lost 6 bases, and 24 bases lay in between. The CDR3 bases are TGCAGCGTCGCCCCGGGGCCCATGGAGTTAAGCGAGCAGTACTTC. Its protein product is CSVAPGPMELSEQYF.

This clonotype was counted a few times. The V and J genes are TRBV6-2 or TRBV6-3 and TRBJ2-5, with D possibly matching TRBD2 (5 bases). This CDR3 region has 11 residues. CDR1 and CDR2 (germline): MNHEY, SVGEGT. Trimming stripped 9 bases from V and 2 bases from J, with 7 bases between. This CDR3 reads CASGEQETQYF. CDR3 coding DNA: TGTGCCAGTGGGGAGCAAGAGACCCAGTACTTC.

This clonotype was seen only a few times. The gene calls are TRBV29-1 and TRBJ1-1, with D possibly matching TRBD1 (5 bases). The CDR3 runs to 14 residues. The germline gives CDR1 SQVTM, CDR2 ANQGSEA. Deletions cut 1 base from V and 1 base from J, with 10 bases between. The CDR3 here is CSVEVGGRNTEAFF. For the CDR3, the DNA is TGCAGCGTTGAAGTTGGGGGTCGGAACACTGAAGCTTTCTTT.

V usage is TRBV7-6 and J usage is TRBJ2-3, with TRBD2 identical over 14 bases. This CDR3 contains 24 residues. J lost 0 bases, V lost 5 bases, and 25 bases had no gene match. The V gene's germline CDR1 is SGHVS and CDR2 FNYEAQ. The CDR3 DNA reads as TGTGCCAGCAGCGCGGGGAACCGGGACAGCGCCGGGACTAGCGGGAGAGGAAGCACAGATACGCAGTATTTT. It specifies CASSAGNRDSAGTSGRGSTDTQYF.

In this sample, this clonotype turned up many times. The chain recombines TRBV12-3 or TRBV12-4 with TRBJ2-1; 10 bases are shared with TRBD2. The CDR3 runs 14 residues. Trimming at V came to 5 bases and at J to 4 bases, leaving 2 bases not matched to a gene. The DNA for the CDR3 is TGTGCCAGCAGTGGGACTAGCGTATACAATGAGCAGTTCTTC. It specifies CASSGTSVYNEQFF.

This clonotype was detected ten times or more. The J gene is TRBJ2-1, the V gene TRBV7-3; tentatively, D is TRBD1 (5 bases). The V end lost 3 bases, the J end lost 6 bases, and 9 bases lay between the germline ends. Germline CDR1 and CDR2: SGHTA and FQGTGA. This CDR3 spans 13 amino acids. The CDR3 spells CASSFRVPNEQFF. The DNA for the CDR3 is TGTGCCAGCAGCTTCAGGGTCCCCAATGAGCAGTTCTTC.

The genes are TRBV12-3 or TRBV12-4 and TRBJ2-1; TRBD2 matches 14 bases. After removal of 6 bases from V and 7 bases from J, the junction contained 8 bases not matched to a gene. There are 16 residues in the CDR3. CDR3 nucleotide sequence: TGTGCCAGCAGCCTTGGACTAGCGGGAGGCACAAATGAGCAGTTCTTC. Amino acid sequence: CASSLGLAGGTNEQFF.